Given below is one T cell receptor (beta chain) in context. These data are taken from a study of response to subunit inactivated influenza vaccine. TCRdb recomputed calls from the RT-PCR reads with MiXCR, one row per CDR3 protein. The sample consists of hundreds of thousands of distinct CDR3 sequences, about 10% of them appearing once. Trimming removed 3 bases from V and 3 bases from J, with 11 bases in between. Germline V gene lookup returns CDR1 LGHDT and CDR2 YNNKEL (reference sequence). The CDR3 totals 15 residues. This sample also belongs to another study, concerning T cells expressing NK-cell markers. That source notes: It was by 5'RACE template switching with UMIs that TCR beta cDNA was made. Only alpha-beta TCR T cells were sorted in several experiments, using an anti-gamma-delta TCR antibody. In several donors, these clonotypes also led the CD3+CD56-NKG2C+ fraction.

The sequence was obtained from a man over 45 who received an inactivated influenza vaccine. Sequencing was performed on PBMCs from blood, taken on the day of vaccination. The chain is built from TRBV3-1 and TRBJ2-2; perhaps TRBD2 as D (7 bases). The CDR3 protein is CASSHRGGDTGELFF. The CDR3 nucleotides are TGTGCCAGCAGCCACAGGGGAGGGGACACCGGGGAGCTGTTTTTT.